The 7 T cell receptor beta chains in this list originate from one sample, sequenced in a study of siplizumab effects on memory and regulatory T cells. The protocol was immunoSEQ multiplex PCR, while the TCRdb copy is restricted to in-frame clones and leaves out a portion. The repertoire holds over 80,000 clones, with approximately 90% as singletons. The sample was Tregs sorted from blood. The receptor source for this set is a human donor in good health.

This chain connects TRBV6-5 to TRBJ2-1, with D perhaps matching TRBD1 (5 bases). The CDR3 spans 16 residues. V shed 0 bases and J shed 0 bases, with 9 bases lying between them. The germline gives CDR1 MNHEY, CDR2 SVGAGI. In DNA form, the CDR3 reads TGTGCCAGCAGTTACTCGACAGCGCACTCCTACAATGAGCAGTTCTTC. The encoded protein is CASSYSTAHSYNEQFF.

In DNA form, the CDR3 reads TGTGCCAGCTCACCGCTACAGGGGGCGCTTTCAGATACGCAGTATTTT. It codes for CASSPLQGALSDTQYF. This chain connects TRBV18 to TRBJ2-3, with 9 bases fitting TRBD1. The germline gives CDR1 KGHSH, CDR2 LQKENI. V lost 3 bases, J lost 4 bases, and 8 bases stayed unmatched. The CDR3 contains 16 residues. Variable domain in full (rest from reference TRBV18 and TRBJ2-3): NAGVMQNPRHLVRRRGQEARLRCSPMKGHSHVYWYRQLPEEGLKFMVYLQKENIIDESGMPKERFSAEFPKEGPSILRIQQVVRGDSAAYFCASSPLQGALSDTQYFGPGTRLTVL.

This clone is labeled medium-sized (0.01 to 0.1%). The chain uses TRBV14 and TRBJ1-2, with TRBD1 identical over 8 bases. The CDR3 is 15 residues long. V lost 4 bases and J lost 3; bases outside the gene matches: 7. The germline gives CDR1 SGHDN, CDR2 FVKESK. The CDR3 spells CASSLRTGYDYGYTF. The CDR3 DNA reads TGTGCCAGCAGCCTACGGACAGGGTACGACTATGGCTACACCTTC.

This rearrangement joins TRBV7-2 to TRBJ2-1, with D possibly matching TRBD2 (6 bases). Germline CDR1 is SGHTA and CDR2 is FQGNSA. The CDR3 is 14 amino acids. V lost 1 base to trimming and J lost 7 bases, with 11 bases between them. CDR3 DNA: TGTGCCAGCAGCTTAGAGACTAGTATAAATGAGCAGTTCTTC. It is translated as CASSLETSINEQFF. The entire variable domain, with the rest obtained from reference TRBV7-2 and TRBJ2-1, is as follows: GAGVSQSPSNKVTEKGKDVELRCDPISGHTALYWYRQSLGQGLEFLIYFQGNSAPDKSGLPSDRFSAERTGGSVSTLTIQRTQQEDSAVYLCASSLETSINEQFFGPGTRLTVL.

The CDR3 DNA is TGTGCCAGCAGCCTCAAACGCGGTTTCTATGGCTACACCTTC. Protein product: CASSLKRGFYGYTF. The chain links TRBV5-6 to TRBJ1-2; D gene uncertain. The V gene's germline CDR1 is SGHDT and CDR2 YYEEEE. The CDR3 is made up of 14 amino acids. The germline V and J ends were trimmed by 4 bases and 4 bases, with 14 bases remaining between them.

This chain links TRBV27 with TRBJ1-4, with 9 bases lining up with TRBD1. This CDR3 comprises 17 residues. After removal of 6 bases from V and 4 bases from J, the junction contained 12 bases not matched to a gene. Looked up from germline, CDR1 is MNHEY and CDR2 is SMNVEV (reference sequence). CDR3 region: CASSLTGTGLGNEKLFF. CDR3 sequence (DNA): TGTGCCAGCAGCCTTACCGGGACAGGGTTGGGTAATGAAAAACTGTTTTTT. The whole variable domain, remainder taken from reference TRBV27 and TRBJ1-4, is EAQVTQNPRYLITVTGKKLTVTCSQNMNHEYMSWYRQDPGLGLRQIYYSMNVEVTDKGDVPEGYKVSRKEKRNFPLILESPSPNQTSLYFCASSLTGTGLGNEKLFFGSGTQLSVL.

The rearrangement joins TRBV6-1 to TRBJ2-5, with TRBD1 identical over 7 bases. The J call may be faulty, since TRBJ2-7 better matches the DNA end. The CDR3 has 12 amino acids. Germline CDR1 and CDR2: MNHNS and SASEGT. CDR3 nucleotide sequence: TGTGCCAGTGAGGGACAGACCTACGAGCAGTACTTC. Protein product: CASEGQTYEQYF.